These 12 T cell receptor beta chains came from one sample sequenced in a study of blood T cell repertoires in COVID-19. Sequencing used immunoSEQ multiplex PCR; TCRdb keeps in-frame clones, though not all of them. This sample yields about 130,000 clones, of which around 80% are seen a single time; under 2.5% belongs to the top ten. The specimen was peripheral blood. Receptors originate from a man in his sixties or seventies with acute or convalescent COVID-19.

There are a few counts of this clone. The CDR3 is CASSPETGGVNQPQHF. In nucleotides, the CDR3 is TGTGCCAGTAGTCCAGAGACAGGGGGCGTCAATCAGCCCCAGCATTTT. The chain recombines TRBV19 with TRBJ1-5, with TRBD1 matching 10 bases. CDR3 size: 16 residues. Trimming took 5 bases from V and 3 from J; bases not matched to a gene: 7. Germline V gene sequence: CDR1 LNHDA, CDR2 SQIVND (reference sequence).

CDR3 in DNA: TGTGCCAGTAGTATAGGGGCCACCTACGAGCAGTACTTC. Protein product: CASSIGATYEQYF. V and J are TRBV19 and TRBJ2-7; D gene uncertain. CDR3 length: 13 amino acids. Deletions cut 1 base from V and 2 bases from J, with 6 bases between. Germline V gene lookup returns CDR1 LNHDA and CDR2 SQIVND (reference sequence).

V gene TRBV19 combines with J gene TRBJ1-2; 7 nucleotides match TRBD1. CDR1 and CDR2 from the germline V gene are LNHDA and SQIVND (reference sequence). The CDR3 consists of 14 residues. V lost 4 bases and J lost 4; bases outside the gene matches: 6. The CDR3 region is CASSRPRGTYGYTF. The CDR3 bases are TGTGCCAGTAGTAGGCCCAGGGGGACCTATGGCTACACCTTC.

This clone occurred a few times. V gene TRBV5-4 combines with J gene TRBJ2-1; 8 bases match TRBD2. Germline CDR1 reads SGHNT; CDR2 reads YYREEE (reference sequence). With V trimmed by 1 base and J by 2 bases, 8 bases remained unmatched. The CDR3 covers 17 residues. CDR3 sequence: CASSLFASGGPYNEQFF. Written as DNA, the CDR3 is TGTGCCAGCAGCTTGTTTGCCAGCGGGGGCCCCTACAATGAGCAGTTCTTC.

This chain links TRBV2 with TRBJ1-6; D ambiguous. Germline CDR1 SNHLY, CDR2 FYNNEI. There are 16 residues in the CDR3. V lost 3 bases to trimming and J lost 7 bases, with 16 bases between them. This CDR3 reads CASSETSAGRNSPLHF. The CDR3 bases are TGTGCCAGCAGTGAGACCTCGGCAGGCAGGAATTCACCCCTCCACTTT.

V is TRBV6-1 and J is TRBJ1-1, with no clear D. This CDR3 is 16 amino acids long. The germline V gene has CDR1 MNHNS and CDR2 SASEGT. Trimming shortened V by 4 bases and J by 0 bases, and 15 bases separated the two germline ends. In DNA, the CDR3 is TGTGCCAGCAGTGCCCCGACCCGGGGTATGAACACTGAAGCTTTCTTT. Translating it yields CASSAPTRGMNTEAFF.

This chain uses TRBV18 with TRBJ1-2, with TRBD1 identical over 7 bases. CDR1 is KGHSH, CDR2 LQKENI, per germline. There are 17 residues in the CDR3. Trimming took 3 bases from V and 1 from J; bases not matched to a gene: 11. The DNA for the CDR3 is TGTGCCAGCTCACCCCGACAGGGCCCCGACAATAACTATGGCTACACCTTC. It encodes CASSPRQGPDNNYGYTF.

The chain has TRBV28 and TRBJ1-2; D is possibly TRBD1 (5 bases). The V end lost 7 bases, the J end lost 5 bases, and 11 bases lay between the germline ends. CDR1 is MDHEN, CDR2 SYDVKM, per germline. The CDR3 extends over 12 amino acids. CDR3 DNA sequence: TGTGCCAGCACCAGGGAAGGATATGGCTACACCTTC. Its protein product is CASTREGYGYTF.

CDR3 protein: CASSLSAGRTYEQYF. In DNA, the CDR3 is TGCGCCAGCAGCTTGTCGGCAGGCCGGACCTACGAGCAGTACTTC. This chain links TRBV5-1 with TRBJ2-7; no clear D. The V end was cut by 1 base, the J end by 2 bases, with 13 bases between. The germline V gene encodes CDR1 SGHRS and CDR2 YFSETQ. This CDR3 contains 15 residues.

This clone was picked up one time. The chain links TRBV19 to TRBJ1-2, with D uncertain. Germline V CDR1 and CDR2: LNHDA, SQIVND (reference sequence). Trimming cost V 4 bases and J 1 base, with 7 bases left between them. The CDR3 has 13 amino acids. The CDR3 sequence is CASSRTVNYGYTF. The CDR3 nucleotides read TGTGCCAGTAGTAGGACTGTTAACTATGGCTACACCTTC.

The chain is built from TRBV9 and TRBJ2-5; 12 bases line up with TRBD1. After removal of 3 bases from V and 4 bases from J, the junction contained 4 bases not matched to a gene. The CDR3 totals 15 residues. Germline V lookup: CDR1 SGDLS, CDR2 YYNGEE. CDR3 bases: TGTGCCAGCAGCGGGGACAGGGGGCAGGGAGAGACCCAGTACTTC. Residues: CASSGDRGQGETQYF.

CDR3 DNA sequence: TGTGCCAGCAGTTTAGGGGCGAACTCCGAAGCTTTCTTT. Protein sequence: CASSLGANSEAFF. This chain links TRBV12-3 or TRBV12-4 with TRBJ1-1; no reliable D call. V was trimmed by 1 base and J by 8 bases, leaving 11 bases between them. The CDR3 spans 13 residues.